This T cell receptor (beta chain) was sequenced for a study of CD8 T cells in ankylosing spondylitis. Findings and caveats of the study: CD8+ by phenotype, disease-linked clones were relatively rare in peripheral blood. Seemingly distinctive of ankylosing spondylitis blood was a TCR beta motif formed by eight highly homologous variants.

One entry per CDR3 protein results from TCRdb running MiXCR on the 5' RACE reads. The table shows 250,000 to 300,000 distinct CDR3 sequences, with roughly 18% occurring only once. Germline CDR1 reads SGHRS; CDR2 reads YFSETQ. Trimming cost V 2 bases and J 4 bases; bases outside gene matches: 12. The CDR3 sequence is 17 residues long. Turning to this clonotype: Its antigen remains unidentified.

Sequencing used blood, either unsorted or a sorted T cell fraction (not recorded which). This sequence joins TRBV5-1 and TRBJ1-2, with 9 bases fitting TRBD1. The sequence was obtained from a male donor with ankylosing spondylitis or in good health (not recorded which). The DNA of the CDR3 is TGCGCCAGCAGCTTACTGGACAGGGGCCAAGGATCCTATGGCTACACCTTC. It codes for CASSLLDRGQGSYGYTF.